These 2 T cell receptor beta chains were all obtained from the same sample, sequenced in a study of siplizumab effects on memory and regulatory T cells. Measured with immunoSEQ multiplex PCR; TCRdb has only the in-frame clones, and not every one. Of some 110,000 clones listed, around 94% were seen once; the top ten hold under 2%. The sequenced sample consisted of non-Treg CD4+ T cells sorted from blood. The receptors derive from a human donor in good health.

The V and J genes are TRBV18 and TRBJ2-5; no clear D. Germline CDR1 is KGHSH and CDR2 is LQKENI. Trimming took off 1 base at V and 5 bases at J, with 2 bases between the two ends. This CDR3 is built from 11 residues. The CDR3 coding sequence is TGTGCCAGCTCACCACGCGAGACCCAGTACTTC. Translation: CASSPRETQYF.

This clone appeared a single time. The chain carries TRBV4-1 and TRBJ1-2, with 7 nucleotides matching TRBD1. The CDR3 length is 19 residues. Germline CDR1 is MGHRA and CDR2 is YSYEKL. V trimming: 0 bases; J trimming: 4 bases; junction bases outside the gene matches: 17. CDR3: CASSQDLLSFTGVFYGYTF. The CDR3 DNA is TGCGCCAGCAGCCAAGATCTGCTTTCGTTCACAGGGGTCTTCTATGGCTACACCTTC.